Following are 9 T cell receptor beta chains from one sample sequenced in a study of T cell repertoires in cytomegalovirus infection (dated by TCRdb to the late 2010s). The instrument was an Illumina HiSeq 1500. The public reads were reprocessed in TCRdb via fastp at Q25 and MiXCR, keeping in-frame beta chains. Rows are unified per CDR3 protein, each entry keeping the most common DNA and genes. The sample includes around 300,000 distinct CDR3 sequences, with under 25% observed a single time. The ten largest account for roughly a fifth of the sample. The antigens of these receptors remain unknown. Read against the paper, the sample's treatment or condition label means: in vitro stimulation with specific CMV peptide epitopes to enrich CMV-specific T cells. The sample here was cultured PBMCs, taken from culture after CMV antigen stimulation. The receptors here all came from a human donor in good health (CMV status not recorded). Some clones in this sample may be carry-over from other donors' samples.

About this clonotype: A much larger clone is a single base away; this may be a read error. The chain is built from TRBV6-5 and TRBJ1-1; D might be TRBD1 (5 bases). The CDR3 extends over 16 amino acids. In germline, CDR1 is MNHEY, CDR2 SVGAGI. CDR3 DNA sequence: TGTACCAGCAGTTACTCAGACCCCTTACAGGACACTGAAGCTTTCTTT. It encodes CTSSYSDPLQDTEAFF.

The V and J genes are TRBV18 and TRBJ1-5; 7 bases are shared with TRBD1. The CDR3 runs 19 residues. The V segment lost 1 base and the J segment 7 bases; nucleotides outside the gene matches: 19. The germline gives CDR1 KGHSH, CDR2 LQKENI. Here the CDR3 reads CASSPLSIPDREDDQPQHF. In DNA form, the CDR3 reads TGTGCCAGCTCACCACTTTCAATCCCCGACAGGGAGGATGACCAGCCCCAGCATTTT.

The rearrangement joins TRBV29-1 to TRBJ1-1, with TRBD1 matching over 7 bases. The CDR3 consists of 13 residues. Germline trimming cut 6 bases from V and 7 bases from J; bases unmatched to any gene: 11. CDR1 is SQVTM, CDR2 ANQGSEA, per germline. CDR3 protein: CSVDVEQGFEAFF. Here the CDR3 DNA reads TGCAGCGTGGATGTGGAACAGGGGTTTGAAGCTTTCTTT.

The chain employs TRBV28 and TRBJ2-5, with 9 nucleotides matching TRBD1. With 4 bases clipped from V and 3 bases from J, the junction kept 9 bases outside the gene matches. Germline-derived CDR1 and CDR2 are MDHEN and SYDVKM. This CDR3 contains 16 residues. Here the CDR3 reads CASSSVDRGKKETQYF. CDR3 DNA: TGTGCCAGCAGTTCAGTGGACAGGGGAAAAAAAGAGACCCAGTACTTC.

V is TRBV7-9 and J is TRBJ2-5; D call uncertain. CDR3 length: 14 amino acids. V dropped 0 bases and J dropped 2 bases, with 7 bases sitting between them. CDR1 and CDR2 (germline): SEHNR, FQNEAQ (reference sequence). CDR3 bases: TGTGCCAGCAGCTTAGCGTCGGTACAAGAGACCCAGTACTTC. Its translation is CASSLASVQETQYF.

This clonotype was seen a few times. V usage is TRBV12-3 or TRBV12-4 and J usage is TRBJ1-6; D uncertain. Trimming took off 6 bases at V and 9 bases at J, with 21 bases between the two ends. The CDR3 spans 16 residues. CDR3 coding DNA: TGTGCCAGCAGCCCGTATCCGGGATTACCTTTTTCACCCCTCCACTTT. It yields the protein CASSPYPGLPFSPLHF.

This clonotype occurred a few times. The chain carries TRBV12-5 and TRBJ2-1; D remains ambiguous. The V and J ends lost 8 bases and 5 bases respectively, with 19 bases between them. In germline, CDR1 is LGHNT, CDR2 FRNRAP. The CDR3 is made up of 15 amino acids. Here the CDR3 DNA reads TGTGCTAGTATCGTCGTTGGCGGCCCCCACAATGAGCAGTTCTTC. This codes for CASIVVGGPHNEQFF.

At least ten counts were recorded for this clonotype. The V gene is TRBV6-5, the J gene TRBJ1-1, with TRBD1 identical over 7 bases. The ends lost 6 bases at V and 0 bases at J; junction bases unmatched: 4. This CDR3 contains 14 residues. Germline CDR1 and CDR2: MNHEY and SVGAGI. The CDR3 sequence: CASRRDRLNTEAFF. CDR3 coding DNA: TGTGCCAGCAGACGGGACAGACTGAACACTGAAGCTTTCTTT.

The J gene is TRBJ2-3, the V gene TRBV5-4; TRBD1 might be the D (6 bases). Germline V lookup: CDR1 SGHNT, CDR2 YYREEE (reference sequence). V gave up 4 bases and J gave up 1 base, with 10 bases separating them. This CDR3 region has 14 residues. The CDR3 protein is CASSARTGTDTQYF. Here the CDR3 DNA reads TGTGCCAGCAGCGCCCGGACAGGCACAGATACGCAGTATTTT.